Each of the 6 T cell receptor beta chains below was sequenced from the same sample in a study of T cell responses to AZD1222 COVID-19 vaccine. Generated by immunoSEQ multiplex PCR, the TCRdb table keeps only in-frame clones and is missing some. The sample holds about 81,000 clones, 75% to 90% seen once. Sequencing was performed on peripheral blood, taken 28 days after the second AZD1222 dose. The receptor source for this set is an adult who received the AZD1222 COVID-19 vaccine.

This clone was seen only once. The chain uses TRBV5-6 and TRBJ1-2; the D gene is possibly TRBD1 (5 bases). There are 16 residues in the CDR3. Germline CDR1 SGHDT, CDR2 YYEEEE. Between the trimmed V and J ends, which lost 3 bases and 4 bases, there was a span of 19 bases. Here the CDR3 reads CASSSGGILDLYGYTF. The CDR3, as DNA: TGTGCCAGCAGCTCGGGGGGGATCCTAGACCTCTATGGCTACACCTTC.

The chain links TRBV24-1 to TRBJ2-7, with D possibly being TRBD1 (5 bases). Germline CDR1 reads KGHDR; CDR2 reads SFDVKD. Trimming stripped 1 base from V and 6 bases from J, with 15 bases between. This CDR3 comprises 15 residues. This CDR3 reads CATSDFGQGPGEQYF. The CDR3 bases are TGTGCCACCAGTGATTTCGGCCAGGGTCCCGGCGAGCAGTACTTC.

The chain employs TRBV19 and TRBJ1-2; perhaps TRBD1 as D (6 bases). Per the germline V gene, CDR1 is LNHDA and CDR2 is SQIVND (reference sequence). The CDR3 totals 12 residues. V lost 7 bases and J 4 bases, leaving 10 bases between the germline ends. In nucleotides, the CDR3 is TGTGCCAGTACAGGGGTCCCCTATGGCTACACCTTC. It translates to CASTGVPYGYTF.

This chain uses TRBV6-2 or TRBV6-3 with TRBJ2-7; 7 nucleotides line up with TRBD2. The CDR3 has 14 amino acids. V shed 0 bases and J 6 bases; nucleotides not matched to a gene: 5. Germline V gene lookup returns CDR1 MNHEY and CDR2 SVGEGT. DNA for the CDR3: TGTGCCAGCAGTTACTCGAAGAGGGAGGGCGAGCAGTACTTC. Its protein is CASSYSKREGEQYF.

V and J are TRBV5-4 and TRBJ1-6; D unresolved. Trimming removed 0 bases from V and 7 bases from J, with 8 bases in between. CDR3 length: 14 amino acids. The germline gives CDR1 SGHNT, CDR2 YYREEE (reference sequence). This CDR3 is CASSLEGANSPLHF. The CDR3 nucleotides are TGTGCCAGCAGCTTGGAAGGAGCGAATTCACCCCTCCACTTT.

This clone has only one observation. CDR3 sequence reads: CASSPAGQGAGDTEAFF. The CDR3 DNA reads TGTGCCAGCAGCCCTGCGGGACAGGGGGCTGGGGACACTGAAGCTTTCTTT. The V call is TRBV3-1 (or the pseudogene TRBV3-2), the J call TRBJ1-1; TRBD1 aligns across 12 bases. Germline values: CDR1 LGHDT, CDR2 YNNKEL (reference sequence). The CDR3 contains 17 residues. V shed 4 bases and J 3 bases; nucleotides not matched to a gene: 9.